The 29 T cell receptor beta chains given below trace back to one sample, sequenced in a study of T cell repertoires in cytomegalovirus infection. Via MiXCR, TCRdb re-called the reads, giving one row per CDR3 protein. The sample lists approximately 140,000 distinct CDR3 sequences, approximately 5.9% seen once, with approximately 18% in the top ten. Sequenced sample: PBMCs. These receptors were taken from a human donor in good health (CMV status not recorded). Some clones in this sample may be carry-over from other donors' samples.

This clonotype was observed a handful of times. This chain links TRBV9 with TRBJ2-1, with D unclear. There are 14 residues in the CDR3. V lost 4 bases and J 10 bases, leaving 18 bases between the germline ends. The germline V gene encodes CDR1 SGDLS and CDR2 YYNGEE. CDR3 DNA sequence: TGTGCCAGCAGCAGGGTCGAGAACTTTCTCGAGCAGTTCTTC. Residues: CASSRVENFLEQFF.

This clonotype was counted ten times or more. The rearrangement joins TRBV5-6 to TRBJ1-5; perhaps TRBD1 as D (5 bases). CDR1 is SGHDT, CDR2 YYEEEE, per germline. V was pared by 4 bases and J by 6 bases, with 8 bases between. CDR3 size: 12 residues. In DNA form, the CDR3 reads TGTGCCAGCAGCGTGGGGGGTCAGCCCCAGCATTTT. Protein: CASSVGGQPQHF.

In DNA form, the CDR3 reads TGCGCCAGCAGCCAATCTAATTCACCCCTCCACTTT. Its translation is CASSQSNSPLHF. The chain employs TRBV5-1 and TRBJ1-6, with unresolved D. With 4 bases removed from V and 6 bases from J, the gap between germline ends came to 5 bases. CDR1 is SGHRS and CDR2 is YFSETQ in the germline V gene. The CDR3 has 12 residues.

V and J are TRBV13 and TRBJ2-7; no clear D. Germline V CDR1 and CDR2: PRHDT, FYEKMQ (reference sequence). This CDR3 is 12 amino acids long. V gave up 5 bases and J gave up 6 bases, with 11 bases separating them. The CDR3 region has the DNA TGTGCCAGCAGCCCCGGAGACGCCGAGCAGTACTTC. This gives the protein CASSPGDAEQYF.

The chain combines TRBV28 with TRBJ2-5; 7 nucleotides agree with TRBD1. The CDR3 has 15 residues. J was trimmed by 5 bases and V by 8 bases; bases with no gene match: 14. The germline CDR1 and CDR2 sequences are MDHEN and SYDVKM. The CDR3 DNA sequence: TGTGCCAGCTTTGAATCAGGGGGTGGATCGGAGACCCAGTACTTC. Protein sequence: CASFESGGGSETQYF.

This clonotype was seen ten or more times. The chain combines TRBV11-3 with TRBJ2-3, with 10 bases matching TRBD1. V was pared by 0 bases and J by 1 base, with 4 bases of the junction left unmatched. Germline V gene data show CDR1 as SGHNT and CDR2 as YENEEA. This CDR3 is built from 17 residues. The CDR3 region is CASSLDTGTGGTDTQYF. The CDR3 DNA reads as TGTGCCAGCAGCTTAGACACCGGGACAGGGGGCACAGATACGCAGTATTTT.

This chain connects TRBV6-2 or TRBV6-3 to TRBJ1-1; the D is unclear. This CDR3 region has 14 residues. Between the trimmed V and J ends, which lost 2 bases and 6 bases, there was a span of 13 bases. Germline V lookup: CDR1 MNHEY, CDR2 SVGEGT. The CDR3 sequence: CASSYPPSSAEAFF. CDR3 DNA sequence: TGTGCCAGCAGTTACCCACCAAGTTCCGCTGAAGCTTTCTTT.

At least ten counts were recorded for this clonotype. The chain uses TRBV7-6 and TRBJ2-2; D is possibly TRBD1 (5 bases). This CDR3 has 15 amino acids. Germline values: CDR1 SGHVS, CDR2 FNYEAQ. Trimming pared 5 bases from V and 4 bases from J, leaving 14 bases between. CDR3 sequence reads: CASSTDILLTGELFF. CDR3 DNA: TGTGCCAGCAGCACGGACATTCTACTCACCGGGGAGCTGTTTTTT.

The chain employs TRBV20-1 and TRBJ2-3; D gene unclear. Trimming shortened V by 3 bases and J by 8 bases, and 18 bases separated the two germline ends. Germline values: CDR1 DFQATT, CDR2 SNEGSKA (reference sequence). The CDR3 consists of 14 residues. The CDR3 reads CSASYVDGRGTQYF. The CDR3 DNA sequence: TGCAGTGCTAGCTATGTAGACGGTAGAGGTACGCAGTATTTT.

In its sample, this clonotype was seen many times. The rearrangement uses TRBV28 and TRBJ1-3; D unresolved. CDR3 size: 15 residues. Germline V lookup: CDR1 MDHEN, CDR2 SYDVKM. Deletions cut 5 bases from V and 0 bases from J, with 11 bases between. CDR3 sequence (DNA): TGTGCCAGCAGTGCTCTGGACCGCTCTGGAAACACCATATATTTT. Translating it yields CASSALDRSGNTIYF. Based on the CDR3 plus reference TRBV28 and TRBJ1-3, the full variable domain is DVKVTQSSRYLVKRTGEKVFLECVQDMDHENMFWYRQDPGLGLRLIYFSYDVKMKEKGDIPEGYSVSREKKERFSLILESASTNQTSMYLCASSALDRSGNTIYFGEGSWLTVV.

There are many counts of this clonotype. The V call is TRBV7-2, the J call TRBJ2-7, with D possibly being TRBD2 (6 bases). Trimming stripped 2 bases from V and 1 base from J, with 12 bases between. The CDR3 totals 15 residues. From germline, CDR1 is SGHTA and CDR2 FQGNSA. The CDR3 spells CASSLILAGSYEQYF. CDR3 in DNA: TGTGCCAGCAGCTTAATCCTGGCGGGGTCCTACGAGCAGTACTTC.

V and J are TRBV2 and TRBJ1-2, with D uncertain. CDR3 size: 12 residues. Germline CDR1 SNHLY, CDR2 FYNNEI. Trimming pared 9 bases from V and 6 bases from J, leaving 14 bases between. The DNA of the CDR3 is TGTGCCAGTAGTTCCGCACCGGATGGCTACACCTTC. This translates into CASSSAPDGYTF.

The gene calls are TRBV10-3 and TRBJ2-2, with TRBD2 as a possible D gene (7 bases). Germline assignment: CDR1 ENHRY and CDR2 SYGVKD. V was pared by 6 bases and J by 7 bases, with 15 bases between. This CDR3 has 14 amino acids. The CDR3 here is CAIRSGGLVGELFF. CDR3 DNA: TGTGCCATCAGATCCGGGGGGCTGGTCGGGGAGCTGTTTTTT.

This clonotype was found many times. The chain is built from TRBV7-6 and TRBJ2-1; possible D gene TRBD1, 6 bases. Germline V CDR1 and CDR2: SGHVS, FNYEAQ. V lost 5 bases, J lost 3 bases, and 14 bases lay in between. CDR3 length: 15 residues. CDR3 region: CASSKDRLLYNEQFF. The CDR3 DNA follows: TGTGCCAGCAGCAAAGACAGGTTACTCTACAATGAGCAGTTCTTC. The variable domain in full, completed from reference TRBV7-6 and TRBJ2-1, reads GAGVSQSPRYKVTKRGQDVALRCDPISGHVSLYWYRQALGQGPEFLTYFNYEAQQDKSGLPNDRFSAERPEGSISTLTIQRTEQRDSAMYRCASSKDRLLYNEQFFGPGTRLTVL.

In its sample, this clonotype was seen many times. The chain employs TRBV28 and TRBJ1-1; D may be TRBD1 (5 bases). The CDR3 contains 14 residues. The V end lost 3 bases, the J end lost 3 bases, and 11 bases lay between the germline ends. The germline V gene encodes CDR1 MDHEN and CDR2 SYDVKM. CDR3 in amino acids: CASSLVRGHTEAFF. CDR3 nucleotide sequence: TGTGCCAGCAGTTTGGTACGGGGACACACTGAAGCTTTCTTT.

This clonotype was counted at least ten times. This chain connects TRBV12-3 or TRBV12-4 to TRBJ2-5; 7 positions agree with TRBD2. Trimming removed 6 bases from V and 5 bases from J; junction bases left unmatched: 15. This CDR3 has 16 amino acids. The CDR3 nucleotides read TGTGCCAGCAGCTACTTTGGCGGGCGCGGGGGTGAGACCCAGTACTTC. Protein product: CASSYFGGRGGETQYF.

The sample holds many counts of this clonotype. The CDR3: CASSSLTGVTDTQYF. The DNA of the CDR3 is TGTGCCAGCAGCTCCCTGACAGGGGTGACAGATACGCAGTATTTT. The chain uses TRBV7-3 and TRBJ2-3, with 8 bases matching TRBD1. After removal of 4 bases from V and 3 bases from J, the junction contained 6 bases not matched to a gene. Looked up from germline, CDR1 is SGHTA and CDR2 is FQGTGA. The CDR3 is 15 amino acids.

This chain links TRBV25-1 with TRBJ1-1; D call uncertain. The CDR3 totals 13 residues. With 3 bases removed from V and 1 base from J, the gap between germline ends came to 6 bases. Germline V gene data show CDR1 as MGHDK and CDR2 as SYGVNS. The CDR3 region is CASSEKRNTEAFF. The CDR3 DNA follows: TGTGCCAGCAGTGAGAAACGGAACACTGAAGCTTTCTTT. Full variable domain (missing parts from reference TRBV25-1 and TRBJ1-1): EADIYQTPRYLVIGTGKKITLECSQTMGHDKMYWYQQDPGMELHLIHYSYGVNSTEKGDLSSESTVSRIRTEHFPLTLESARPSHTSQYLCASSEKRNTEAFFGQGTRLTVV.

This clonotype was detected many times. The genes are TRBV5-6 and TRBJ1-5; a possible D gene is TRBD1 (6 bases). From germline, CDR1 is SGHDT and CDR2 YYEEEE. With 4 bases removed from V and 3 bases from J, the gap between germline ends came to 14 bases. The CDR3 extends over 15 amino acids. DNA for the CDR3: TGTGCCAGCAGCAAAGGAACAGGGCCCAATCAGCCCCAGCATTTT. Its translation: CASSKGTGPNQPQHF. The full variable domain, completed using reference TRBV5-6 and TRBJ1-5, is DAGVTQSPTHLIKTRGQQVTLRCSPKSGHDTVSWYQQALGQGPQFIFQYYEEEERQRGNFPDRFSGHQFPNYSSELNVNALLLGDSALYLCASSKGTGPNQPQHFGDGTRLSIL.

The chain has TRBV29-1 and TRBJ2-5, with 9 bases lining up with TRBD2. Germline V gene sequence: CDR1 SQVTM, CDR2 ANQGSEA. This CDR3 spans 15 amino acids. V shed 8 bases and J 2 bases; nucleotides not matched to a gene: 12. CDR3 in amino acids: CSSGGGSGGQETQYF. CDR3 DNA: TGCAGCTCTGGGGGAGGTAGCGGGGGACAAGAGACCCAGTACTTC.

Ten or more counts support this clonotype. The chain carries TRBV6-9 and TRBJ1-4; 8 nucleotides line up with TRBD1. The germline CDR1 and CDR2 sequences are MNHGY and SVAAGI. The CDR3 is 14 amino acids. Trimming cost V 7 bases and J 6 bases; bases outside gene matches: 7. The chain's CDR3 is CASTWTGRYEKLFF. The CDR3 region has the DNA TGTGCCAGCACCTGGACAGGGAGGTATGAAAAACTGTTTTTT.

This clonotype has at least ten counts. DNA for the CDR3: TGTGCCAGCAGTGCCCCGGGACACCGGCAAGAGACCCAGTACTTC. Amino acids: CASSAPGHRQETQYF. The chain has TRBV28 and TRBJ2-5, with D possibly being TRBD1 (6 bases). CDR1 and CDR2 (germline): MDHEN, SYDVKM. The CDR3 runs to 15 residues. Trimming removed 5 bases from V and 2 bases from J, with 15 bases in between.

This sequence joins TRBV6-2 or TRBV6-3 and TRBJ2-3, with D perhaps matching TRBD1 (6 bases). V dropped 2 bases and J dropped 5 bases, with 17 bases sitting between them. The CDR3 spans 16 residues. Germline CDR1 MNHEY, CDR2 SVGEGT. The DNA for the CDR3 is TGTGCCAGCAGTTACCGAGACAGGATTAGGGAAGATACGCAGTATTTT. This sequence encodes CASSYRDRIREDTQYF.

The table lists this clonotype with many counts. V is TRBV7-2 and J is TRBJ2-3; possibly TRBD1 or TRBD2 for D (6 bases each). Per the germline V gene, CDR1 is SGHTA and CDR2 is FQGNSA. V was shortened by 2 bases and J by 4 bases, with 13 bases between the two germline ends. The CDR3 runs 15 residues. The CDR3 loop is CASSLRGVGADTQYF. The DNA for the CDR3 is TGTGCCAGCAGCTTAAGGGGGGTCGGGGCAGATACGCAGTATTTT.

The rearrangement uses TRBV24-1 and TRBJ2-2; D possibly corresponds to TRBD1 (6 bases). The CDR3 length is 14 residues. Trimming cost V 11 bases and J 0 bases, with 12 bases left between them. Germline V gene lookup returns CDR1 KGHDR and CDR2 SFDVKD. This chain's CDR3 is CAISTGSNTGELFF. DNA for the CDR3: TGTGCCATCTCGACAGGATCGAACACCGGGGAGCTGTTTTTT.

This rearrangement joins TRBV5-6 to TRBJ2-7; D may be TRBD2 (8 bases). The CDR3 loop spans 16 amino acids. Germline V gives CDR1 SGHDT, CDR2 YYEEEE. V was clipped by 3 bases and J by 1 base, with 17 bases between them. The CDR3 sequence: CASSSGGTAYSYEQYF. The DNA of the CDR3 is TGTGCCAGCAGCTCGGGGGGGACAGCCTATTCCTACGAGCAGTACTTC.

The gene calls are TRBV30 and TRBJ1-2, with D uncertain. The CDR3 totals 11 residues. The germline V and J ends were trimmed by 5 bases and 8 bases, with 12 bases remaining between them. Germline V gene data show CDR1 as GTSNPN and CDR2 as SVGIG (reference sequence). The CDR3 DNA reads TGTGCCTGGTCCCAGCTGAGGGGCTACACCTTC. This translates into CAWSQLRGYTF.

This clonotype has at least ten counts. The J gene is TRBJ1-1, the V gene TRBV5-1, with D maybe TRBD1 (6 bases). The germline gives CDR1 SGHRS, CDR2 YFSETQ. Trimming removed 2 bases from V and 4 bases from J, with 12 bases in between. The CDR3 covers 14 residues. CDR3 in amino acids: CASSLPTGRTEAFF. The CDR3 DNA follows: TGCGCCAGCAGCTTACCCACAGGGCGCACTGAAGCTTTCTTT. Filled out from reference TRBV5-1 and TRBJ1-1, the complete variable domain reads KAGVTQTPRYLIKTRGQQVTLSCSPISGHRSVSWYQQTPGQGLQFLFEYFSETQRNKGNFPGRFSGRQFSNSRSEMNVSTLELGDSALYLCASSLPTGRTEAFFGQGTRLTVV.

This clonotype has at least ten counts. This chain links TRBV7-3 with TRBJ2-3; no definite D call. Germline assignment: CDR1 SGHTA and CDR2 FQGTGA. Trimming left V 3 bases short and J 2 bases short, with 6 bases between. This CDR3 comprises 13 residues. CDR3 loop: CASSLKNTDTQYF. Written as DNA, the CDR3 is TGTGCCAGCAGCTTGAAGAACACAGATACGCAGTATTTT.